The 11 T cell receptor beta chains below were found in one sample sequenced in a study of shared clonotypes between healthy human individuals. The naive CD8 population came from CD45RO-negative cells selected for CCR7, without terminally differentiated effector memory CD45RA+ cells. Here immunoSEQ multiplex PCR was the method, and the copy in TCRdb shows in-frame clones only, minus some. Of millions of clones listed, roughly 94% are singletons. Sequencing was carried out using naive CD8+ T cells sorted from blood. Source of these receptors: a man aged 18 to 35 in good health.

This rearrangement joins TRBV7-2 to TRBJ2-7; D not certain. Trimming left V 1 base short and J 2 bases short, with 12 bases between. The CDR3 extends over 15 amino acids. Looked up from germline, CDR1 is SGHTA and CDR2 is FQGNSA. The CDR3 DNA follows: TGTGCCAGCAGCTTAGAGGATCCATTCCCCTACGAGCAGTACTTC. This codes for CASSLEDPFPYEQYF.

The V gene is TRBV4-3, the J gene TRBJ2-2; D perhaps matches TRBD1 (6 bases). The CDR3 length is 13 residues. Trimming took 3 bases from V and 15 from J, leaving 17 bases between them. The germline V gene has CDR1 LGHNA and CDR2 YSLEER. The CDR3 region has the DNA TGCGCCAGCAGCCAGTATCAGGCCCAGGGGTTGTTTTTT. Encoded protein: CASSQYQAQGLFF.

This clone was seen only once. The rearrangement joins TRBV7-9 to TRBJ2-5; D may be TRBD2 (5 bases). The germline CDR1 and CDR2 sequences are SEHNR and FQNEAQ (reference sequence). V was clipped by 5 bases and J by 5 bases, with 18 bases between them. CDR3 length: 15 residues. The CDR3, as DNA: TGTGCCAGCAGCCCCTTCGGCGCGGGCCAGGAGACCCAGTACTTC. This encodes CASSPFGAGQETQYF.

The CDR3 bases are TGCGCCAGCAGCCAAGCCGGGACAGTCCTCTATGGCTACACCTTC. This encodes CASSQAGTVLYGYTF. The chain is built from TRBV4-1 and TRBJ1-2, with 7 nucleotides matching TRBD1. V lost 1 base and J lost 4; bases outside the gene matches: 6. This CDR3 contains 15 residues. Germline CDR1 is MGHRA and CDR2 is YSYEKL.

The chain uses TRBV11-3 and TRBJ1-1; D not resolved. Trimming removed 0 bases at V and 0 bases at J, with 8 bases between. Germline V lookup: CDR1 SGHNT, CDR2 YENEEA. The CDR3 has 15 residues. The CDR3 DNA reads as TGTGCCAGCAGCTTAGATGGCAGGTTGAACACTGAAGCTTTCTTT. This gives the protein CASSLDGRLNTEAFF.

For the CDR3, the DNA is TGTGCCAGCAGCTCCGTTAGGGACAGAAGCACAGATACGCAGTATTTT. It is translated as CASSSVRDRSTDTQYF. This chain uses TRBV7-9 with TRBJ2-3; TRBD1 matches at 7 bases. The CDR3 has 16 residues. From germline, CDR1 is SEHNR and CDR2 FQNEAQ (reference sequence). Trimming removed 4 bases from V and 0 bases from J; junction bases left unmatched: 7.

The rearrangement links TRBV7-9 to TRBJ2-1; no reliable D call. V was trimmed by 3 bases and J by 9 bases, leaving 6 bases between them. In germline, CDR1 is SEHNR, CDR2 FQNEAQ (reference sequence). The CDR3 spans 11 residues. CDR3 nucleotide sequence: TGTGCCAGCAGCTTTAGTGGTGAGCAGTTCTTC. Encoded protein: CASSFSGEQFF.

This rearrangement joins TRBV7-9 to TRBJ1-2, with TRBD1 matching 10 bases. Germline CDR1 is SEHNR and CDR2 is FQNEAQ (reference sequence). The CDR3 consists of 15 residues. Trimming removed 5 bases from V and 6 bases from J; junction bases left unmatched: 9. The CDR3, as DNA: TGTGCCAGCAGCCTCGGGACAGGGGCTGACGATGGCTACACCTTC. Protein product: CASSLGTGADDGYTF. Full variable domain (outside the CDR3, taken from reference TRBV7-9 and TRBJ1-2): DTGVSQNPRHKITKRGQNVTFRCDPISEHNRLYWYRQTLGQGPEFLTYFQNEAQLEKSRLLSDRFSAERPKGSFSTLEIQRTEQGDSAMYLCASSLGTGADDGYTFGSGTRLTVV.

CDR3 DNA sequence: TGTGCCAGCAGCTTGGCCTTAGCGGGGCGGGGAGCCGGGGAGCTGTTTTTT. Its translation: CASSLALAGRGAGELFF. J is TRBJ2-2 and V is TRBV5-6; 8 nucleotides align to TRBD2. The trim removed 0 bases at V and 6 bases at J, leaving 10 bases unmatched. Germline V lookup: CDR1 SGHDT, CDR2 YYEEEE. This CDR3 contains 17 residues.

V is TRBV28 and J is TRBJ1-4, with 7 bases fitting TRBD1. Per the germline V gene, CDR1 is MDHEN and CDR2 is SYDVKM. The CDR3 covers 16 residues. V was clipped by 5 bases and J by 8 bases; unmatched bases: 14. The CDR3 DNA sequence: TGTGCCAGCAGTGGATCCCGGGACAGAAGTGGCGAAAAACTGTTTTTT. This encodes CASSGSRDRSGEKLFF.

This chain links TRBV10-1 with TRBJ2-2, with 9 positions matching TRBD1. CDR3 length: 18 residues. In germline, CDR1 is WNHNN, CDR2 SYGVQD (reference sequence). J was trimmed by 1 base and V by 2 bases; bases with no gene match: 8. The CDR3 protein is CASSEPPGQGRNTGELFF. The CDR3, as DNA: TGCGCCAGCAGTGAGCCCCCCGGACAGGGGAGGAACACCGGGGAGCTGTTTTTT.